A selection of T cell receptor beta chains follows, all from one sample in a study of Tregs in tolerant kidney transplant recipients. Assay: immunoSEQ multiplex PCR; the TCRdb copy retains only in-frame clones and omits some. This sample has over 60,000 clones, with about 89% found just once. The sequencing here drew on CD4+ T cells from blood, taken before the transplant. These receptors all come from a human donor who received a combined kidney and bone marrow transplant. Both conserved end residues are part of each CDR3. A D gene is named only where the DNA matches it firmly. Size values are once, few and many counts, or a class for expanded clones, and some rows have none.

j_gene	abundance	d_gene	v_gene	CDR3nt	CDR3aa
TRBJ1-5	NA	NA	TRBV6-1	TGTGCCAGCAAGATGGAACCAGGGTCCAATCAGCCCCAGCATTTT	CASKMEPGSNQPQHF
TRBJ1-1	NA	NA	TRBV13	TGTGCCAGCAGCTTAGAGGGAGCGAACACTGAAGCTTTCTTT	CASSLEGANTEAFF
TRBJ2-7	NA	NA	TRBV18	TGTGCCAGCTCGGAGGGACAGTTTGAGTCCCACGAGCAGTACTTC	CASSEGQFESHEQYF
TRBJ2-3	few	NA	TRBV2	TGTGCCAGCAGGGAAGCGGAGGCGGAAGATACGCAGTATTTT	CASREAEAEDTQYF
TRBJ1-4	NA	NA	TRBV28	TGTGCCAGCAGTATCCATTCGGGCGGGGATGAAAAACTGTTTTTT	CASSIHSGGDEKLFF
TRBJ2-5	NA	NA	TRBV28	TGTGCCAGCAGCCCAAGTTTGGGAGTAGAGACCCAGTACTTC	CASSPSLGVETQYF
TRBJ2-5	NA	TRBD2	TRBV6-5	TGTGCCAGTTCGCTAGCGGGAGAGAGGGGTGAGACCCAGTACTTC	CASSLAGERGETQYF
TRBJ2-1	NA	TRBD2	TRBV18	TGTGCCAGCTCCCCTCTAGCGGGAGGTAACTCCTACAATGAGCAGTTCTTC	CASSPLAGGNSYNEQFF
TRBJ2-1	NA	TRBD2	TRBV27	TGTGCCAGCAGTTACATAGCGGGAGGTTTAGACAATGAGCAGTTCTTC	CASSYIAGGLDNEQFF
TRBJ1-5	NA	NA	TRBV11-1	TGTGCCAGCAGCTTAACAGGGAATCAGCCCCAGCATTTT	CASSLTGNQPQHF
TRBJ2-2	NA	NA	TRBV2	TGTGCCAGCAGTGTAGGGGCACCGGCGAACACCGGGGAGCTGTTTTTT	CASSVGAPANTGELFF
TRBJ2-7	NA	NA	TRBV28	TGTGCCAGCAGTTTATCCCTCCACGAGCAGTACTTC	CASSLSLHEQYF
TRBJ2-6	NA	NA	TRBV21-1	TGTGCCAGCAGCAAAGCGGGCCCCGGACAGCCCTACTCTGGGGCCAACGTCCTGACTTTC	CASSKAGPGQPYSGANVLTF
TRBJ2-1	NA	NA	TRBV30	TGTGCCTGGAAAAGACTAGTGGGATGGGGTGAGCAGTTCTTC	CAWKRLVGWGEQFF
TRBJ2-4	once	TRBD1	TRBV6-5	TGTGCCAGCAGTCGAGGACAGGGAGTCAAAAACATTCAGTACTTC	CASSRGQGVKNIQYF
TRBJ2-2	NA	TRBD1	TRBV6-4	TGTGCCAGCAGTCGACAGGGGGTTTCCGGGGAGCTGTTTTTT	CASSRQGVSGELFF
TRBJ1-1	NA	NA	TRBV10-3	TGTGCCATCAGTCAACAGAGTCCTTTTTGGGCTTTCTTT	CAISQQSPFWAFF
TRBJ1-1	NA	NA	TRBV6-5	TGTGCCAGCAGTTCTACTTGGGGGCCCACTGAAGCTTTCTTT	CASSSTWGPTEAFF
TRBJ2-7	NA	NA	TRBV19	TGTGCCAGTAGTATAGAGAAGGAAGACAACCACGACAGCTCCTACGAGCAGTACTTC	CASSIEKEDNHDSSYEQYF
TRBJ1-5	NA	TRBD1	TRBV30	TGTGCCTGGAACCGACAGGGAAATCAGCCCCAGCATTTT	CAWNRQGNQPQHF
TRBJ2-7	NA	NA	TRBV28	TGTGCCAGCAGTCCTTCTCAGTTTGTGCACCCCTACGAGCAGTACTTC	CASSPSQFVHPYEQYF
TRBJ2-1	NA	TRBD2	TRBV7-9	TGTGCCAGCAGCTTGGTCCTAGCGGGAGGTGAGCAGTTCTTC	CASSLVLAGGEQFF
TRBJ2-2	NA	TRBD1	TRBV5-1	TGCGCCAGCAGCTCCGGGACAGGGGATACCGGGGAGCTGTTTTTT	CASSSGTGDTGELFF
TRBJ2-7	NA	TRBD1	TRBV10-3	TGTGCCATCAGTGAACCCCGACAGGGTCACGAGCAGTACTTC	CAISEPRQGHEQYF
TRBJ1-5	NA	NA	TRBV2	TGTGCCAGCAGTGAACACTATAGCAATCAGCCCCAGCATTTT	CASSEHYSNQPQHF
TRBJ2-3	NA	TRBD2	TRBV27	TGTGCCAGCAGGCTGGAGGGAGGGACCCCTAGCACAGATACGCAGTATTTT	CASRLEGGTPSTDTQYF
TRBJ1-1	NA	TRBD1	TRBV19	TGTGCCAGTAGTACCGGGACAGGGAACACTGAAGCTTTCTTT	CASSTGTGNTEAFF
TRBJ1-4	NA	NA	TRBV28	TGTGCCAGCAGTTTTCGTTCGGGGAATGAAAAACTGTTTTTT	CASSFRSGNEKLFF
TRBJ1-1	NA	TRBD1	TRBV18	TGTGCCAGCTCACCCTCGGGAGCAGGGGGCTTGCTTGCTTTCTTT	CASSPSGAGGLLAFF
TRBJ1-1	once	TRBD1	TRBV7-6	TGTGCCAGCAGCTTCAGGGGGTTGGCCGAAGCTTTCTTT	CASSFRGLAEAFF
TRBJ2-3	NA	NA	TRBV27	TGTGCCAGCAGTCCAGGCACAGATACGCAGTATTTT	CASSPGTDTQYF
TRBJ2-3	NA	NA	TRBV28	TGTGCCAGCAGTCCCCCAGCGACAGATACGCAGTATTTT	CASSPPATDTQYF
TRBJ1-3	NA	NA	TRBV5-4	TGTGCCAGCAGCTTTTATACAGGCGGCTCTGGAAACACCATATATTTT	CASSFYTGGSGNTIYF
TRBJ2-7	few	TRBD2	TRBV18	TGTGCCAGCTCACCAACTAGCGGGAGGCGACACTACGAGCAGTACTTC	CASSPTSGRRHYEQYF
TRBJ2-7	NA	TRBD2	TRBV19	TGTGCCAGTACCTCAGGAGATAGCGGGTCGGGTTACGAGCAGTACTTC	CASTSGDSGSGYEQYF
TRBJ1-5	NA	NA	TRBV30	TGTGCCTGGAGTGCAGGGTCTTTGGATTCTCAGCCCCAGCATTTT	CAWSAGSLDSQPQHF
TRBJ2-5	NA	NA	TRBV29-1	TGCAGCGTAACACAACCCCAAGAGACCCAGTACTTC	CSVTQPQETQYF
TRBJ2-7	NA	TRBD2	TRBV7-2	TGTGCCAGCAGCCGGACTAGCGGGGACTACGACGAGCAGTACTTC	CASSRTSGDYDEQYF
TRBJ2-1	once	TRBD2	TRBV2	TGTGCCAGCAGCCACCGACTAGCGGGGAGCATGCTTGAGCAGTTCTTC	CASSHRLAGSMLEQFF
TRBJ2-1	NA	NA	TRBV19	TGTGCCAGTAAATCCCCAGGGATATCCTACAATGAGCAGTTCTTC	CASKSPGISYNEQFF
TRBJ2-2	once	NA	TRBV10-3	TGTGCCATCAGCTGGACAGCCGGGGAGCTGTTTTTT	CAISWTAGELFF
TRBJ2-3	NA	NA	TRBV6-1	TGTGCCAGCTCAATTTCCGGTACAGGCCCGAATACGCAGTATTTT	CASSISGTGPNTQYF
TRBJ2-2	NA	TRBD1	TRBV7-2	TGTGCCAGCAGCACAAGGACAGGGGGAACGAACACCGGGGAGCTGTTTTTT	CASSTRTGGTNTGELFF
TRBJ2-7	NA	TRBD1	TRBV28	TGTGCCAGCAGTTTATTTGCAGGGGGCGGCTACGAGCAGTACTTC	CASSLFAGGGYEQYF
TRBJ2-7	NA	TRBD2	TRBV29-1	TGCAGCGTTTTGCTAGCGGGAGGGCCCCACGAGCAGTACTTC	CSVLLAGGPHEQYF
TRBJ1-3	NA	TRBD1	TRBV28	TGTGCCAGCAGTTTAGATGGACAGGGGGCAGGAAACACCATATATTTT	CASSLDGQGAGNTIYF
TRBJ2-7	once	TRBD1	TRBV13	TGTGCCAGCAGCACCCGGACAGGGAACTACGAGCAGTACTTC	CASSTRTGNYEQYF
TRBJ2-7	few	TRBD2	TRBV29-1	TGCAGCGTTGAAGTATTACTGCTAGCGGGGACCGAGCAGTACTTC	CSVEVLLLAGTEQYF
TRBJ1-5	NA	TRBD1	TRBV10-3	TGTGCCATCACCGCCGACAGGGCGAATCAGCCCCAGCATTTT	CAITADRANQPQHF
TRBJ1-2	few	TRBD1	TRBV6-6	TGTGCCAGCAGTTCGGACAGGGGGTTTGGCTACACCTTC	CASSSDRGFGYTF
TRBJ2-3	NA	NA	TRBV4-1	TGCGCCAGCAGCCAATATAGCGGAGGGGGCACAGATACGCAGTATTTT	CASSQYSGGGTDTQYF
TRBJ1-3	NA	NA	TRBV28	TGTGCCAGCAGATCGGACAGCCGCGGAAACACCATATATTTT	CASRSDSRGNTIYF